The next 15 T cell receptor beta chains were all read from a single sample in a study of beta chain features in type 1 diabetes. Notes on the study in general: When Type 1 diabetes patients were examined, their TCRB CDR3s proved moderately but significantly shorter in all four CD4+ subsets.

The antigens of these receptors remain unknown. The study reverse transcribed the entire isolated RNA, so it sequenced expressed TCRB transcripts. Clones were read by immunoSEQ multiplex PCR, and TCRdb kept only the in-frame ones, dropping some. The sample has under 850,000 clones, roughly 12% seen once. Sequencing was performed on naive CD4+ T cells from blood. The receptors were gathered from a young man with type 1 diabetes.

This clone was counted between two and nine times. The rearrangement joins TRBV28 to TRBJ1-6; TRBD1 agrees at 7 bases. CDR1 is MDHEN and CDR2 is SYDVKM in the germline V gene. This CDR3 has 16 amino acids. After removal of 6 bases from V and 0 bases from J, the junction contained 5 bases not matched to a gene. Written as DNA, the CDR3 is TGTGCCAGCAGGATACAGGGGAGCTCCTATAATTCACCCCTCCACTTT. Its protein product is CASRIQGSSYNSPLHF.

This clone was observed a few times. This chain links TRBV25-1 with TRBJ1-1; D gene ambiguous. This CDR3 comprises 14 residues. The ends were cut back, 1 base at V and 11 bases at J, with 17 bases in the middle. CDR1 is MGHDK, CDR2 SYGVNS, per germline. The chain's CDR3 is CASSELPWAGRAFF. The CDR3 DNA reads as TGTGCCAGCAGTGAATTACCCTGGGCGGGGAGGGCTTTCTTT. Full variable domain (missing parts from reference TRBV25-1 and TRBJ1-1): EADIYQTPRYLVIGTGKKITLECSQTMGHDKMYWYQQDPGMELHLIHYSYGVNSTEKGDLSSESTVSRIRTEHFPLTLESARPSHTSQYLCASSELPWAGRAFFGQGTRLTVV.

The chain is built from TRBV19 and TRBJ2-3, with D perhaps TRBD2 (6 bases). The V and J ends lost 7 bases and 6 bases respectively, with 11 bases between them. CDR1 LNHDA and CDR2 SQIVND come from the germline V gene (reference sequence). The CDR3 totals 12 residues. CDR3 DNA sequence: TGTGCCAGTACGTCGGAGGGTGATACGCAGTATTTT. It codes for CASTSEGDTQYF.

The chain has TRBV19 and TRBJ2-3; perhaps TRBD1 as D (6 bases). V was shortened by 9 bases and J by 1 base, with 11 bases between the two germline ends. The CDR3 contains 13 residues. Germline CDR1 LNHDA, CDR2 SQIVND (reference sequence). CDR3: CASPGQCTDTQYF. The CDR3 DNA is TGTGCCAGCCCCGGACAGTGCACAGATACGCAGTATTTT.

The chain is built from TRBV7-9 and TRBJ2-7; D assignment may be TRBD1 or TRBD2 (5 bases each). Trimming left V 5 bases short and J 5 bases short, with 10 bases between. CDR1 is SEHNR and CDR2 is FQNEAQ in the germline V gene (reference sequence). This CDR3 region has 12 residues. CDR3 protein: CASSPGPNEQYF. CDR3 nucleotides: TGTGCCAGCAGCCCGGGACCGAACGAGCAGTACTTC.

V usage is TRBV5-1 and J usage is TRBJ1-1; 7 bases are a match to TRBD1. V lost 3 bases and J lost 2; bases outside the gene matches: 4. Per the germline V gene, CDR1 is SGHRS and CDR2 is YFSETQ. The length of the CDR3 is 14 residues. The CDR3 reads CASSSSGGNTEAFF. CDR3 sequence (DNA): TGCGCCAGCAGCTCATCAGGGGGAAACACTGAAGCTTTCTTT.

The chain combines TRBV28 with TRBJ1-2; D might be TRBD1 (5 bases). V lost 5 bases and J 5 bases, leaving 15 bases between the germline ends. Germline CDR1 reads MDHEN; CDR2 reads SYDVKM. CDR3 length equals 14 residues. DNA of the CDR3: TGTGCCAGCAGTCCGGGGGACCGGGGGTATGGCTACACCTTC. It is translated as CASSPGDRGYGYTF.

This clone was found a few times. The chain joins TRBV6-6 to TRBJ1-2; unclear D gene. The CDR3 is made up of 11 amino acids. The V end lost 2 bases, the J end lost 7 bases, and 5 bases lay between the germline ends. CDR1 and CDR2 from the germline V gene are MNHNY and SVGAGI (reference sequence). The chain's CDR3 is CASSYRSGYTF. CDR3 nucleotide sequence: TGTGCCAGCAGTTACAGATCTGGCTACACCTTC.

The DNA of the CDR3 is TGTGCCTGGACCCACGAGACTGAAGCTTTCTTT. It translates to CAWTHETEAFF. The chain joins TRBV30 to TRBJ1-1; D is undetermined. V lost 4 bases and J lost 5, with 8 bases in between. This CDR3 comprises 11 residues. Germline CDR1 is GTSNPN and CDR2 is SVGIG (reference sequence).

This clone was recorded a few times. The chain has TRBV7-8 and TRBJ1-5; 8 nucleotides agree with TRBD1. The CDR3 sequence is 16 residues long. Germline V lookup: CDR1 SGHVS, CDR2 FQNEAQ. V lost 1 base to trimming and J lost 4 bases; unmatched junction nucleotides: 6. CDR3 sequence (DNA): TGTGCCAGCAGCTTAGGGTCGGGACAGGAGAATCAGCCCCAGCATTTT. Its protein is CASSLGSGQENQPQHF.

The chain links TRBV28 to TRBJ2-1; either TRBD1 or TRBD2 may fit D (7 bases each). Trimming took off 2 bases at V and 5 bases at J, with 16 bases between the two ends. Germline V gene lookup returns CDR1 MDHEN and CDR2 SYDVKM. The length of the CDR3 is 16 residues. The chain's CDR3 is CASSLTGVTSDNEQFF. CDR3 coding DNA: TGTGCCAGCAGTTTAACAGGGGTAACTAGCGACAATGAGCAGTTCTTC.

The chain recombines TRBV19 with TRBJ2-3; 9 positions match TRBD1. J was trimmed by 4 bases and V by 9 bases; bases with no gene match: 8. CDR3 length equals 14 residues. Looked up from germline, CDR1 is LNHDA and CDR2 is SQIVND (reference sequence). The chain's CDR3 is CASGTGRGADTQYF. CDR3 sequence (DNA): TGTGCCAGCGGGACAGGGAGGGGTGCAGATACGCAGTATTTT.

V is TRBV7-8 and J is TRBJ1-5, with D possibly matching TRBD1 (5 bases). With 0 bases removed from V and 6 bases from J, the gap between germline ends came to 15 bases. This CDR3 contains 16 residues. In germline, CDR1 is SGHVS, CDR2 FQNEAQ. The CDR3 is CASSLALDGGGQPQHF. CDR3 DNA: TGTGCCAGCAGCTTAGCTCTGGACGGCGGGGGTCAGCCCCAGCATTTT.

V is TRBV6-5 and J is TRBJ2-7; 8 nucleotides align to TRBD2. Germline CDR1 MNHEY, CDR2 SVGAGI. CDR3 length: 15 amino acids. Trimming took 6 bases from V and 0 from J; bases not matched to a gene: 7. CDR3 sequence (DNA): TGTGCCAGCAGCCCAGGACTAGCTAGCTCCTACGAGCAGTACTTC. This translates into CASSPGLASSYEQYF.

V is TRBV28 and J is TRBJ2-3; 8 positions match TRBD1. CDR1 is MDHEN, CDR2 SYDVKM, per germline. With 7 bases clipped from V and 2 bases from J, the junction kept 11 bases outside the gene matches. The CDR3 runs 16 residues. CDR3 in amino acids: CASTRSGGPHTDTQYF. CDR3 nucleotide sequence: TGTGCCAGCACCAGATCAGGGGGCCCTCACACAGATACGCAGTATTTT.